The rows below give T cell receptor beta chains drawn from one sample of a study of identifying expanded T cells in peripheral blood. This table comes from immunoSEQ multiplex PCR, and its TCRdb copy is limited to in-frame clones, with some not included. The sample comprises some 97,000 clones, over 80% of which are singletons, and 5% to 6.5% rests with the top ten. The material sequenced was blood. These receptors came from a person aged 18 to 75 in good health. The CDR3 runs from the conserved cysteine through the conserved F or W. The D gene is left open where the match is weak. Clone size is shown for a subset of rows, as once, few, many or a class of expanded clone.

j_call | v_call | d_call | clone_size | cdr3_aa | cdr3_nt
TRBJ2-3 | TRBV7-6 | . | . | CASSSGADTQYF | TGTGCCAGCAGCTCGGGGGCAGATACGCAGTATTTT
TRBJ1-2 | TRBV6-5 | . | . | CASSSRGGQGGYTF | TGTGCCAGCAGTTCCCGGGGAGGCCAGGGTGGCTACACCTTC
TRBJ1-1 | TRBV19 | . | . | CASSMTFTDPNTEAFF | TGTGCCAGTAGTATGACATTCACAGACCCGAACACTGAAGCTTTCTTT
TRBJ2-7 | TRBV11-3 | . | . | CASSLGKGPVYEQYF | TGTGCCAGCAGCCTAGGGAAGGGCCCCGTCTACGAGCAGTACTTC
TRBJ2-2 | TRBV5-5 | TRBD1 | . | CASSLGDRGFAGELFF | TGTGCCAGCAGCTTGGGGGACAGGGGGTTTGCCGGGGAGCTGTTTTTT
TRBJ1-1 | TRBV19 | . | . | CASSIRGTEAFF | TGTGCCAGTAGTATTAGGGGGACTGAAGCTTTCTTT
TRBJ2-7 | TRBV6-6 | . | . | CASSYSGGRNSEQYF | TGTGCCAGCAGTTACTCGGGGGGGCGCAATAGCGAGCAGTACTTC
TRBJ1-1 | TRBV6-6 | . | . | CASSDWGASTEAFF | TGTGCCAGCAGTGATTGGGGGGCGAGTACTGAAGCTTTCTTT
TRBJ2-2 | TRBV4-2 | TRBD2 | . | CASSQGAGGLTGELFF | TGTGCCAGCAGCCAAGGAGCGGGGGGGCTCACCGGGGAGCTGTTTTTT
TRBJ1-2 | TRBV2 | . | . | CATEGSTNYGYTF | TGTGCCACCGAGGGTAGTACTAACTATGGCTACACCTTC
TRBJ1-1 | TRBV29-1 | . | . | CSVEKGRTEAFF | TGCAGCGTTGAAAAGGGAAGGACTGAAGCTTTCTTT
TRBJ1-1 | TRBV14 | . | few | CASSQVAGRQTEAFF | TGTGCCAGCAGCCAAGTTGCAGGGCGGCAGACTGAAGCTTTCTTT
TRBJ2-3 | TRBV4-1 | TRBD2 | . | CASSQGLRGGPGSIWDTQYF | TGCGCCAGCAGCCAAGGCCTCCGGGGAGGGCCCGGATCGATATGGGATACGCAGTATTTT
TRBJ1-3 | TRBV6-1 | . | . | CASGGLPNTIYF | TGTGCCAGCGGGGGACTACCGAACACCATATATTTT
TRBJ2-1 | TRBV6-5 | . | . | CASSYGEGRVGNEQFF | TGTGCCAGCAGTTATGGCGAGGGCAGGGTCGGGAATGAGCAGTTCTTC
TRBJ2-7 | TRBV6-6 | . | once | CASSNTFYEQYF | TGTGCCAGCAGTAACACCTTCTACGAGCAGTACTTC
TRBJ1-2 | TRBV5-1 | . | . | CASSLGTANYGYTF | TGCGCCAGCAGCTTAGGGACGGCTAACTATGGCTACACCTTC
TRBJ1-2 | TRBV5-1 | TRBD1 | . | CASSLDRGEYGYTF | TGCGCCAGCAGCTTGGACAGGGGCGAGTATGGCTACACCTTC
TRBJ2-1 | TRBV15 | . | . | CATSRLTGSQFEQFF | TGTGCCACCAGCAGACTGACAGGCTCCCAATTCGAGCAGTTCTTC
TRBJ2-3 | TRBV18 | TRBD2 | . | CASSPGGAGTDTQYF | TGTGCCAGCTCCCCGGGGGGTGCTGGGACAGATACGCAGTATTTT
TRBJ2-7 | TRBV7-9 | . | few | CASSLESGSVEQYF | TGTGCCAGCAGCTTAGAGTCCGGGTCAGTCGAGCAGTACTTC
TRBJ1-3 | TRBV6-1 | TRBD1 | . | CAGSRQGLGNTIYF | TGTGCCGGCTCCCGACAGGGATTAGGAAACACCATATATTTT
TRBJ2-6 | TRBV27 | . | . | CASSLLPPGANVLTF | TGTGCCAGCAGTTTATTGCCCCCCGGGGCCAACGTCCTGACTTTC
TRBJ2-7 | TRBV27 | . | . | CASSLIGTYEQYF | TGTGCCAGCAGTTTAATCGGTACCTACGAGCAGTACTTC
TRBJ1-2 | TRBV4-1 | . | . | CASSQSSRTTNYGYTF | TGCGCCAGCAGCCAGTCGTCCCGGACGACCAACTATGGCTACACCTTC
TRBJ1-4 | TRBV4-1 | . | . | CASSRAVREKLFF | TGCGCCAGCAGCCGAGCAGTGCGCGAAAAACTGTTTTTT
TRBJ1-2 | TRBV6-5 | TRBD1 | . | CASSYRQGLENGYTF | TGTGCCAGCAGTTACCGACAGGGATTGGAGAATGGCTACACCTTC
TRBJ1-2 | TRBV2 | TRBD1 | few | CASNQRQGPYTF | TGTGCCAGCAATCAAAGACAGGGGCCCTACACCTTC
TRBJ1-5 | TRBV6-5 | . | . | CASSSIGGNQPQHF | TGTGCCAGCAGTTCAATAGGGGGAAATCAGCCCCAGCATTTT
TRBJ1-1 | TRBV19 | . | few | CASSIVRNTEAFF | TGTGCCAGTAGTATTGTGCGGAACACTGAAGCTTTCTTT
TRBJ2-5 | TRBV4-2 | . | once | CASSRGTGAEQETQYF | TGTGCCAGCAGCCGAGGAACCGGGGCCGAACAAGAGACCCAGTACTTC
TRBJ2-7 | TRBV13 | . | once | CASSLGPGDVGEQYF | TGTGCCAGCAGCTTAGGACCGGGCGATGTGGGAGAGCAGTACTTC
TRBJ2-7 | TRBV7-8 | . | . | CASSPRAGRANYEQYF | TGTGCCAGCAGCCCAAGGGCCGGCAGGGCCAACTACGAGCAGTACTTC
TRBJ2-7 | TRBV7-2 | TRBD1 | . | CASSLEPRGPYEQYF | TGTGCCAGCAGCTTAGAGCCCAGGGGGCCCTACGAGCAGTACTTC
TRBJ2-7 | TRBV7-9 | . | . | CASSLIGQGGYEQYF | TGTGCCAGCAGCTTAATCGGACAGGGAGGGTACGAGCAGTACTTC
TRBJ1-1 | TRBV7-9 | . | . | CASSLYTEAFF | TGTGCCAGCAGCTTGTACACTGAAGCTTTCTTT
TRBJ1-3 | TRBV7-9 | . | . | CASSFGNTIYF | TGTGCCAGCAGCTTTGGAAACACCATATATTTT
TRBJ1-1 | TRBV21-1 | . | . | CASSNKRQKNTEAFF | TGTGCCAGCAGCAATAAGAGACAGAAGAACACTGAAGCTTTCTTT
TRBJ2-1 | TRBV5-1 | TRBD2 | . | CASSLEIAGGPGNEQFF | TGCGCCAGCAGCTTGGAAATAGCGGGAGGGCCAGGTAATGAGCAGTTCTTC
TRBJ1-6 | TRBV20-1 | . | . | CSVRADSPLHF | TGCAGTGTCAGGGCAGATTCACCCCTCCACTTT
TRBJ2-7 | TRBV6-5 | . | . | CASAPLARNEQYF | TGTGCCAGCGCACCTTTGGCAAGGAACGAGCAGTACTTC
TRBJ2-5 | TRBV18 | TRBD2 | . | CASSPRGTRGVQETQYF | TGTGCCAGCTCACCACGGGGAACGCGGGGGGTCCAAGAGACCCAGTACTTC
TRBJ2-7 | TRBV29-1 | TRBD1 | . | CSVQGMMGQGYGEQYF | TGCAGCGTTCAAGGGATGATGGGACAGGGTTACGGCGAGCAGTACTTC
TRBJ2-7 | TRBV4-1 | TRBD1 | . | CASSPQGTGVTSNPYEQYF | TGCGCCAGCAGCCCACAAGGGACAGGGGTTACCTCAAACCCCTACGAGCAGTACTTC
TRBJ2-2 | TRBV2 | . | . | CASSEMGTGELFF | TGTGCCAGCAGTGAAATGGGGACCGGGGAGCTGTTTTTT
TRBJ2-2 | TRBV18 | . | . | CASSPGGADTGELFF | TGTGCCAGCTCACCAGGGGGCGCGGACACCGGGGAGCTGTTTTTT
TRBJ1-3 | TRBV6-5 | TRBD1 | . | CASQGASSSGNTIYF | TGTGCCAGTCAGGGGGCTTCGAGCTCTGGAAACACCATATATTTT
TRBJ1-2 | TRBV7-9 | . | . | CASSSPYRETYGYTF | TGTGCCAGCAGCTCGCCATATCGGGAAACATATGGCTACACCTTC
TRBJ1-2 | TRBV5-1 | . | . | CASSFGTYGYTF | TGCGCCAGCAGCTTTGGGACCTATGGCTACACCTTC